This entry describes one T cell receptor (beta chain). These data come from a study of blood T cell repertoires in COVID-19. As for the study in general: The United States, Italy and Spain supplied acute and convalescent COVID-19 samples.

Per the study methods: The authors estimated nucleated cell counts from reference gene primer amplification. This table comes from immunoSEQ multiplex PCR, and its TCRdb copy is limited to in-frame clones, with some not included. V and J calls and clone size are those listed in that table; D and trimming were worked out from the DNA. The sample has roughly 240,000 clones; 83% are singletons. Ages ranged from roughly 18 to 100 years, with residence in 24 US areas. Participants in the exposed group had met a COVID-19 case in the 2 weeks before joining the study. This clonotype was obtained from a woman aged 40 to 55 who had been exposed to COVID-19. The specimen sequenced was PBMCs or T cells enriched from blood (not recorded which).

CDR3 DNA: TGCGCCAGCAGCCCTATACCGGACAGGGAAGAGACCCAGTACTTC. Protein product: CASSPIPDREETQYF. The rearrangement joins TRBV5-1 to TRBJ2-5; 8 bases are a match to TRBD1. Germline lookup yields CDR1 SGHRS and CDR2 YFSETQ. CDR3 length equals 15 residues. Trimming removed 4 bases from V and 3 bases from J; junction bases left unmatched: 8.